These 19 T cell receptor beta chains were all obtained from the same sample, sequenced in a study of radiotherapy plus CTLA-4 blockade in lung cancer. Profiled with immunoSEQ multiplex PCR; TCRdb holds only in-frame clones, not every one. The table includes 90,000 or so clones, under 85% detected once. Sequenced here: peripheral blood, sampled from a patient treated with radiotherapy plus ipilimumab. Receptor source: a human donor with non-small cell lung cancer who had stable disease on radiotherapy plus ipilimumab.

This clone was recorded a few times. The chain carries TRBV5-1 and TRBJ1-6; tentative D call: TRBD1 (6 bases). The CDR3 loop spans 15 amino acids. Germline-derived CDR1 and CDR2 are SGHRS and YFSETQ. V was cut by 4 bases and J by 9 bases, with 17 bases left in between. DNA of the CDR3: TGCGCCAGCAGCCCGGGACAAAATTTGGGTTCACCCCTCCACTTT. It translates to CASSPGQNLGSPLHF.

V and J are TRBV6-1 and TRBJ1-1, with D possibly TRBD1 on 6 matching bases. The ends were cut back, 6 bases at V and 5 bases at J, with 13 bases in the middle. CDR1 MNHNS and CDR2 SASEGT come from the germline V gene. The CDR3 extends over 13 amino acids. The CDR3 nucleotides read TGTGCCAGCAGGAGAAGGGGGGGTACTGAAGCTTTCTTT. This gives the protein CASRRRGGTEAFF.

Points on this clone: A junction end diverges from the germline sequence, so it may reflect a read error. The chain combines TRBV2 with TRBJ2-1; 12 bases align to TRBD1. From germline, CDR1 is SNHLY and CDR2 FYNNEI. This CDR3 has 13 residues. In nucleotides, the CDR3 is TGTGCCAGCAGTGGGGACAGGGGGCGCGGGAAGGTCTTC. Translation: CASSGDRGRGKVF.

This clone was observed once. This chain links TRBV6-1 with TRBJ1-2; 8 nucleotides agree with TRBD1. Per germline, CDR1 MNHNS and CDR2 SASEGT. Losses at the gene ends were 6 bases for V and 3 bases for J; bases not matched to a gene: 9. The CDR3 totals 15 residues. The chain's CDR3 is CASSRQGSYYYGYTF. CDR3 bases: TGTGCCAGCAGCCGACAGGGGTCCTACTACTATGGCTACACCTTC.

This clone was seen a handful of times. The rearrangement joins TRBV5-1 to TRBJ1-1; 9 bases are a match to TRBD1. The ends lost 0 bases at V and 5 bases at J; junction bases unmatched: 5. The germline CDR1 and CDR2 sequences are SGHRS and YFSETQ. This CDR3 has 15 amino acids. DNA for the CDR3: TGCGCCAGCAGCTTGGAGACAGGGGGGCCTACTGAAGCTTTCTTT. Protein: CASSLETGGPTEAFF.

This rearrangement joins TRBV5-1 to TRBJ1-2, with a possible D match to TRBD1 (5 bases). This CDR3 spans 14 amino acids. V was pared by 3 bases and J by 1 base, with 10 bases between. Germline loops: CDR1 SGHRS, CDR2 YFSETQ. In nucleotides, the CDR3 is TGCGCCAGCAGCTCCCGGGACTTTAACTATGGCTACACCTTC. Amino acid sequence: CASSSRDFNYGYTF.

The chain uses TRBV28 and TRBJ2-5, with 9 nucleotides matching TRBD1. The trim removed 3 bases at V and 7 bases at J, leaving 6 bases unmatched. The CDR3 is 14 amino acids. CDR1 is MDHEN, CDR2 SYDVKM, per germline. The CDR3 sequence: CASSFRDRVGTQYF. The CDR3 coding sequence is TGTGCCAGCAGTTTCCGGGACAGGGTTGGGACCCAGTACTTC.

This clone came up a few times. The chain couples TRBV1 to TRBJ2-1; the table's D call TRBD2 went unverified against the DNA. TRBV1 is a pseudogene locus. This CDR3 has 14 residues. CDR3 amino acids: CTSSRGGRCNEQFF. DNA of the CDR3: TGCACCAGCAGCCGGGGGGGCCGCTGCAATGAGCAGTTCTTC.

The chain recombines TRBV7-8 with TRBJ1-5, with D maybe TRBD1 (6 bases). The CDR3 has 15 amino acids. V was pared by 1 base and J by 2 bases, with 9 bases between. CDR1 and CDR2 from the germline V gene are SGHVS and FQNEAQ. The chain's CDR3 is CASSLGAGGNQPQHF. CDR3 nucleotide sequence: TGTGCCAGCAGCTTAGGGGCAGGGGGCAATCAGCCCCAGCATTTT.

This clone was seen just once. The chain joins TRBV7-3 to TRBJ2-1; D is perhaps TRBD1 (6 bases). V was clipped by 5 bases and J by 8 bases, with 16 bases between them. The CDR3 consists of 14 residues. CDR1 and CDR2 from the germline V gene are SGHTA and FQGTGA. Here the CDR3 reads CASSGVGGRDEQFF. DNA for the CDR3: TGTGCCAGCAGCGGGGTTGGGGGCCGTGATGAGCAGTTCTTC.

The chain employs TRBV5-6 and TRBJ2-7; TRBD2 agrees at 12 bases. CDR3 length equals 15 residues. Germline V gene sequence: CDR1 SGHDT, CDR2 YYEEEE. V lost 0 bases and J lost 4; bases outside the gene matches: 2. This chain's CDR3 is CASSLGTSGIYEQYF. The DNA for the CDR3 is TGTGCCAGCAGCTTGGGGACTAGCGGGATATACGAGCAGTACTTC. Full variable domain (outside the CDR3, taken from reference TRBV5-6 and TRBJ2-7): DAGVTQSPTHLIKTRGQQVTLRCSPKSGHDTVSWYQQALGQGPQFIFQYYEEEERQRGNFPDRFSGHQFPNYSSELNVNALLLGDSALYLCASSLGTSGIYEQYFGPGTRLTVT.

The rearrangement uses TRBV5-5 and TRBJ1-2; the D is unclear. The CDR3 is 14 amino acids. V gave up 0 bases and J gave up 6 bases, with 12 bases separating them. Germline V lookup: CDR1 SGHKS, CDR2 YYEKEE (reference sequence). The CDR3 reads CASSLEAIPNGYTF. CDR3 nucleotides: TGTGCCAGCAGCTTGGAAGCCATTCCCAATGGCTACACCTTC. The full variable domain, completed using reference TRBV5-5 and TRBJ1-2, is DAGVTQSPTHLIKTRGQQVTLRCSPISGHKSVSWYQQVLGQGPQFIFQYYEKEERGRGNFPDRFSARQFPNYSSELNVNALLLGDSALYLCASSLEAIPNGYTFGSGTRLTVV.

This chain joins TRBV7-8 and TRBJ2-2, with D maybe TRBD2 (6 bases). V dropped 0 bases and J dropped 5 bases, with 7 bases sitting between them. The CDR3 is 14 amino acids. Germline loops: CDR1 SGHVS, CDR2 FQNEAQ. The CDR3 DNA is TGTGCCAGCAGCTTAGCCGCGGGGACCGGGGAGCTGTTTTTT. Encoded protein: CASSLAAGTGELFF.

The V gene is TRBV28, the J gene TRBJ1-2; D is unresolved. CDR3 length: 15 residues. Germline V lookup: CDR1 MDHEN, CDR2 SYDVKM. Trimming took off 7 bases at V and 4 bases at J, with 19 bases between the two ends. The CDR3 sequence: CASTPSRQAPYGYTF. The CDR3 region has the DNA TGTGCCAGCACCCCCTCCCGGCAGGCTCCCTATGGCTACACCTTC.

V and J are TRBV5-1 and TRBJ2-3; D remains unclear. The CDR3 contains 14 residues. The germline V gene encodes CDR1 SGHRS and CDR2 YFSETQ. V dropped 3 bases and J dropped 0 bases, with 8 bases sitting between them. CDR3 loop: CASSSGASTDTQYF. CDR3 sequence (DNA): TGCGCCAGCAGCTCTGGTGCGAGCACAGATACGCAGTATTTT.

The chain links TRBV2 to TRBJ1-6, with D perhaps TRBD1 (5 bases). The germline V gene has CDR1 SNHLY and CDR2 FYNNEI. V lost 4 bases, J lost 10 bases, and 11 bases lay in between. This CDR3 spans 13 amino acids. The CDR3 is CASSAQELSPLHF. As DNA, the CDR3 is TGTGCCAGCAGTGCACAGGAGCTCTCACCCCTCCACTTT.

This rearrangement joins TRBV29-1 to TRBJ1-1; weak D call: TRBD1 (5 bases). CDR1 and CDR2 (germline): SQVTM, ANQGSEA. This CDR3 spans 13 amino acids. V dropped 6 bases and J dropped 0 bases, with 11 bases sitting between them. CDR3 sequence: CSVREGLNTEAFF. CDR3 sequence (DNA): TGCAGCGTCAGGGAGGGTTTGAACACTGAAGCTTTCTTT.

This clone was counted between two and nine times. The genes are TRBV28 and TRBJ1-4; TRBD1 matches 9 bases. Per the germline V gene, CDR1 is MDHEN and CDR2 is SYDVKM. The V segment lost 6 bases and the J segment 8 bases; nucleotides outside the gene matches: 4. The CDR3 has 13 residues. The CDR3 loop is CASRGQGREKLFF. In nucleotides, the CDR3 is TGTGCCAGCAGAGGACAGGGGAGGGAAAAACTGTTTTTT.

The gene calls are TRBV30 and TRBJ1-1; D may be TRBD1 (5 bases). V was shortened by 4 bases and J by 0 bases, with 9 bases between the two germline ends. CDR1 GTSNPN and CDR2 SVGIG come from the germline V gene (reference sequence). The CDR3 is 13 amino acids. CDR3 loop: CAWTKGLNTEAFF. The CDR3 nucleotides are TGTGCCTGGACAAAGGGGCTGAACACTGAAGCTTTCTTT.